The 28 T cell receptor beta chains below come from one sample, sequenced in a study of CD8+CD57+ T cells in acquired aplastic anemia (dated by TCRdb to 2016 to 2018). Expansion of CD8+CD57+ cells had been shown by flow cytometry in the patients chosen for sequencing. Sequencing instrument: Illumina HiSeq 2000. Profiling of TCR beta VDJ combinations and CDR3 sequences used genomic DNA as the template. Through fastp at Q25 and MiXCR, TCRdb rebuilt clones from the public reads, retaining in-frame beta chains. Rows with one shared CDR3 protein collapse into an entry with the most common genes and DNA. The sample table holds more than 150,000 distinct CDR3 sequences, of which around half were seen once. Of the sample, about 1.8% falls within the top ten clones. Specimen: sorted CD4+, CD8+, or CD8+CD57+ T cells (not recorded which) from PBMCs. The source is a human donor with aplastic anemia.

At least ten counts were recorded for this clonotype. The CDR3 nucleotides are TGTGCCAGTAGTTCCCAGAACGCCTACGAGCAGTACTTC. Translated: CASSSQNAYEQYF. J is TRBJ2-7 and V is TRBV19, with D unresolved. The CDR3 runs to 13 residues. Trimming shortened V by 5 bases and J by 2 bases, and 10 bases separated the two germline ends. CDR1 and CDR2 from the germline V gene are LNHDA and SQIVND (reference sequence). The variable domain in full, completed from reference TRBV19 and TRBJ2-7, reads DGGITQSPKYLFRKEGQNVTLSCEQNLNHDAMYWYRQDPGQGLRLIYYSQIVNDFQKGDIAEGYSVSREKKESFPLTVTSAQKNPTAFYLCASSSQNAYEQYFGPGTRLTVT.

The V gene is TRBV19, the J gene TRBJ1-1, with D possibly being TRBD1 (6 bases). Germline V lookup: CDR1 LNHDA, CDR2 SQIVND (reference sequence). The CDR3 totals 15 residues. Between the trimmed V and J ends, which lost 7 bases and 4 bases, there was a span of 19 bases. The CDR3, as DNA: TGTGCCAGTAAGGCCGGAACAGGGCTGGGCACTGAAGCTTTCTTT. Protein product: CASKAGTGLGTEAFF. Variable domain in full (rest from reference TRBV19 and TRBJ1-1): DGGITQSPKYLFRKEGQNVTLSCEQNLNHDAMYWYRQDPGQGLRLIYYSQIVNDFQKGDIAEGYSVSREKKESFPLTVTSAQKNPTAFYLCASKAGTGLGTEAFFGQGTRLTVV.

The J gene is TRBJ2-2, the V gene TRBV19; D assignment may be TRBD1 or TRBD2 (5 bases each). This CDR3 comprises 14 residues. Germline assignment: CDR1 LNHDA and CDR2 SQIVND (reference sequence). V was pared by 8 bases and J by 4 bases, with 14 bases between. The CDR3 coding sequence is TGTGCCAGTGACCTCGGGGCAGCCACCGGGGAGCTGTTTTTT. Encoded protein: CASDLGAATGELFF.

The chain recombines TRBV10-3 with TRBJ1-1, with D unclear. Trimming shortened V by 0 bases and J by 6 bases, and 5 bases separated the two germline ends. CDR1 is ENHRY, CDR2 SYGVKD, per germline. The CDR3 has 12 amino acids. Here the CDR3 reads CAISESQSEAFF. CDR3 coding DNA: TGTGCCATCAGTGAGTCGCAGTCTGAAGCTTTCTTT.

The chain combines TRBV20-1 with TRBJ1-6, with 12 positions matching TRBD1. Germline assignment: CDR1 DFQATT and CDR2 SNEGSKA (reference sequence). After removal of 3 bases from V and 6 bases from J, the junction contained 9 bases not matched to a gene. CDR3 length: 17 residues. The CDR3 reads CSARGTGGLVANSPLHF. For the CDR3, the DNA is TGCAGTGCTAGGGGGACAGGGGGCTTGGTAGCTAATTCACCCCTCCACTTT.

This clonotype was seen many times. CDR3 in DNA: TGTGCCAGCAGCGCCACAGATACGCAGTATTTT. Translating gives CASSATDTQYF. The gene calls are TRBV5-6 and TRBJ2-3; D gene ambiguous. Per germline, CDR1 SGHDT and CDR2 YYEEEE. This CDR3 is built from 11 residues. With 4 bases removed from V and 2 bases from J, the gap between germline ends came to 2 bases.

The table lists this clonotype with many counts. J is TRBJ1-2 and V is TRBV20-1, with 7 bases fitting TRBD1. This CDR3 comprises 11 residues. The germline V gene encodes CDR1 DFQATT and CDR2 SNEGSKA (reference sequence). Losses at the gene ends were 8 bases for V and 6 bases for J; bases not matched to a gene: 6. CDR3 nucleotides: TGCAGTACAGAGACAGGGAATGGCTACACCTTC. This encodes CSTETGNGYTF.

This clonotype was recorded a few times. The chain joins TRBV5-1 to TRBJ1-1; tentative D call: TRBD1 (5 bases). Trimming shortened V by 7 bases and J by 1 base, and 23 bases separated the two germline ends. In germline, CDR1 is SGHRS, CDR2 YFSETQ. The CDR3 has 17 residues. The CDR3: CASSHVGLGVENTEAFF. CDR3 DNA: TGCGCCAGCTCCCATGTAGGGTTGGGGGTGGAGAACACTGAAGCTTTCTTT.

The sample holds a few counts of this clonotype. The V gene is TRBV7-8, the J gene TRBJ2-5; D is perhaps TRBD1 (6 bases). Germline V CDR1 and CDR2: SGHVS, FQNEAQ. The CDR3 is 14 amino acids. V shed 5 bases and J shed 1 base, with 11 bases lying between them. In DNA form, the CDR3 reads TGTGCCAGCAGCCCTGGGGACACCCAAGAGACCCAGTACTTC. It encodes CASSPGDTQETQYF.

This clonotype was observed at least ten times. The chain is built from TRBV7-9 and TRBJ1-2, with D unclear. Trimming removed 3 bases from V and 4 bases from J, with 18 bases in between. This CDR3 is 16 amino acids long. The germline CDR1 and CDR2 sequences are SEHNR and FQNEAQ (reference sequence). Here the CDR3 reads CASSFTPGEGSYGYTF. CDR3 coding DNA: TGTGCCAGCAGCTTCACGCCGGGAGAGGGTAGCTATGGCTACACCTTC.

Concerning this clonotype itself: One end of the junction does not line up with germline, which may come from a read error. The rearrangement joins TRBV5-4 to TRBJ2-5; no reliable D call. The CDR3 has 13 residues. The V gene's germline CDR1 is SGHNT and CDR2 YYREEE (reference sequence). Written as DNA, the CDR3 is TGTGCCAGTAGCTTGGCTATCCAAGAGACCCAGTGCTTC. It codes for CASSLAIQETQCF.

As to this clonotype: A junction boundary mismatches the germline segment, possibly from a read error. The rearrangement joins TRBV20-1 to TRBJ2-3; 10 positions agree with TRBD2. The CDR3 sequence is 15 residues long. CDR1 and CDR2 from the germline V gene are DFQATT and SNEGSKA (reference sequence). The CDR3 loop is CSARRASGGADRQYF. In nucleotides, the CDR3 is TGCAGTGCTAGAAGGGCTAGCGGGGGCGCAGATAGGCAGTATTTT.

This clonotype was seen only once. CDR3 protein: CSVEEQGASYEQYF. The DNA of the CDR3 is TGCAGCGTTGAAGAACAGGGGGCTTCCTACGAGCAGTACTTC. This rearrangement joins TRBV29-1 to TRBJ2-7, with 9 bases that match TRBD1. The CDR3 extends over 14 amino acids. J lost 1 base, V lost 0 bases, and 1 base had no gene match. CDR1 and CDR2 (germline): SQVTM, ANQGSEA.

The V gene is TRBV25-1, the J gene TRBJ2-3; 7 bases are a match to TRBD2. The CDR3 loop spans 15 amino acids. CDR1 and CDR2 (germline): MGHDK, SYGVNS. The ends lost 8 bases at V and 4 bases at J; junction bases unmatched: 12. In nucleotides, the CDR3 is TGTGCCAGCGTTGACCGAGCGGGAAAATCAGATACGCAGTATTTT. This translates into CASVDRAGKSDTQYF.

CDR3 residues: CASKDRGHSYEQYF. Written as DNA, the CDR3 is TGTGCCAGTAAAGACAGGGGCCACTCCTACGAGCAGTACTTC. The rearrangement joins TRBV19 to TRBJ2-7, with TRBD1 matching 8 bases. The ends lost 7 bases at V and 0 bases at J; junction bases unmatched: 5. Looked up from germline, CDR1 is LNHDA and CDR2 is SQIVND (reference sequence). This CDR3 contains 14 residues.

This clonotype was found many times. The chain is built from TRBV20-1 and TRBJ2-3; 10 nucleotides match TRBD2. CDR3 size: 14 residues. With 2 bases clipped from V and 2 bases from J, the junction kept 1 base outside the gene matches. Germline CDR1 is DFQATT and CDR2 is SNEGSKA (reference sequence). Written as DNA, the CDR3 is TGCAGTGCTAGACTAGCGGGAGTCACAGATACGCAGTATTTT. Translated: CSARLAGVTDTQYF.

The sample holds a few counts of this clonotype. The CDR3 bases are TGCAGTGCTAGAGATGGGGCGGGGAGGGACAATGAGCAGTTCTTC. Amino acid sequence: CSARDGAGRDNEQFF. The gene calls are TRBV20-1 and TRBJ2-1; 7 bases fit TRBD2. Germline assignment: CDR1 DFQATT and CDR2 SNEGSKA (reference sequence). The CDR3 runs to 15 residues. The junction had 7 bases not matched to a gene; V was cut back by 0 bases and J by 5 bases.

This clonotype was seen ten or more times. The rearrangement joins TRBV9 to TRBJ2-7; 9 bases fit TRBD1. The CDR3 is 15 amino acids. V dropped 0 bases and J dropped 3; count of bases not matched to a gene: 4. Germline V gene data show CDR1 as SGDLS and CDR2 as YYNGEE. The CDR3 DNA follows: TGTGCCAGCAGCGTAGGTGGGACAGGGATCTACGAGCAGTACTTC. Translating gives CASSVGGTGIYEQYF.

This clonotype was seen a few times. V gene TRBV25-1 combines with J gene TRBJ2-3, with a weak D call TRBD2 (6 bases). Trimming took 5 bases from V and 2 from J, leaving 17 bases between them. This CDR3 contains 16 residues. CDR1 and CDR2 (germline): MGHDK, SYGVNS. This CDR3 is CASSTLSGANTDTQYF. The CDR3 DNA reads TGTGCCAGCAGTACCCTATCGGGAGCGAACACAGATACGCAGTATTTT.

This rearrangement joins TRBV10-3 to TRBJ1-6, with TRBD1 identical over 7 bases. The V gene end was trimmed by 0 bases and the J gene end by 7 bases; junction bases not matched to a gene: 9. From germline, CDR1 is ENHRY and CDR2 SYGVKD. There are 17 residues in the CDR3. The CDR3 DNA follows: TGTGCCATCAGTGAGTCTTTTAGGGACAGCACGAATTCACCCCTCCACTTT. Its protein is CAISESFRDSTNSPLHF.

This chain links TRBV15 with TRBJ2-7, with a weak D call TRBD1 (5 bases). V was shortened by 8 bases and J by 2 bases, with 10 bases between the two germline ends. CDR3 length equals 12 residues. Germline V lookup: CDR1 LNHNV, CDR2 YYDKDF (reference sequence). The chain's CDR3 is CATGAGTYEQYF. CDR3 coding DNA: TGTGCCACCGGGGCAGGGACCTACGAGCAGTACTTC.

About this clonotype itself: A much larger clone lies one base from this, so it may be a read error. The V gene is TRBV19, the J gene TRBJ2-2; 9 nucleotides match TRBD2. V shed 8 bases and J 4 bases; nucleotides not matched to a gene: 11. Germline CDR1 LNHDA, CDR2 SQIVND (reference sequence). This CDR3 has 16 amino acids. CDR3 in DNA: TGTGCCAGTGGTACCGGGCGGGGGGGCCTCACCGGGGAGCTGTTTTTT. Translated: CASGTGRGGLTGELFF.

The chain couples TRBV5-8 to TRBJ2-7, with D uncertain. V shed 3 bases and J shed 1 base, with 11 bases lying between them. Germline lookup yields CDR1 SGHTS and CDR2 YDEGEE. CDR3 length: 14 amino acids. CDR3 amino acids: CASSYDGPSYEQYF. The CDR3 DNA is TGTGCCAGCAGCTACGACGGGCCATCCTACGAGCAGTACTTC.

The chain recombines TRBV25-1 with TRBJ2-7; no clear D gene. In germline, CDR1 is MGHDK, CDR2 SYGVNS. Trimming removed 5 bases at V and 0 bases at J, with 17 bases between. The CDR3 sequence is 16 residues long. The CDR3 coding sequence is TGTGCCAGCAGTTACTCCCCGGAAGCTTCCTCCTACGAGCAGTACTTC. Its translation is CASSYSPEASSYEQYF.

This clonotype has just one count. V is TRBV7-3 and J is TRBJ2-3; TRBD1 might be the D (5 bases). V was pared by 1 base and J by 1 base, with 9 bases between. This CDR3 region has 15 residues. CDR1 and CDR2 from the germline V gene are SGHTA and FQGTGA. Here the CDR3 reads CASSLSGRGTDTQYF. In DNA form, the CDR3 reads TGTGCCAGCAGCTTAAGCGGCAGGGGCACAGATACGCAGTATTTT.

This clonotype has only a few counts. The V and J genes are TRBV20-1 and TRBJ2-7, with D maybe TRBD1 (5 bases). CDR1 DFQATT and CDR2 SNEGSKA come from the germline V gene (reference sequence). Trimming shortened V by 4 bases and J by 0 bases, and 10 bases separated the two germline ends. This CDR3 is built from 13 residues. The CDR3 DNA reads as TGCAGTGCTACTGACAGCCGCTCCTACGAGCAGTACTTC. Amino acid sequence: CSATDSRSYEQYF.

Of note for this clonotype: One junction end does not reproduce the germline sequence, and a read error may be involved. V is TRBV6-1 and J is TRBJ1-6; no clear D gene. Per the germline V gene, CDR1 is MNHNS and CDR2 is SASEGT. The CDR3 loop spans 13 amino acids. CDR3 bases: TGTGCCAGCGGGCCGTCCTATAATTCACCCCTCCATTTT. This gives the protein CASGPSYNSPLHF.

This clonotype was counted many times. V is TRBV5-1 and J is TRBJ2-5, with 11 bases identical to TRBD2. Germline V gene lookup returns CDR1 SGHRS and CDR2 YFSETQ. V dropped 2 bases and J dropped 5; count of bases not matched to a gene: 8. CDR3 length: 16 residues. CDR3 DNA: TGCGCCAGCAGCTTACTAGCGGGAGTCGGTCGGGAGACCCAGTACTTC. Translation: CASSLLAGVGRETQYF.